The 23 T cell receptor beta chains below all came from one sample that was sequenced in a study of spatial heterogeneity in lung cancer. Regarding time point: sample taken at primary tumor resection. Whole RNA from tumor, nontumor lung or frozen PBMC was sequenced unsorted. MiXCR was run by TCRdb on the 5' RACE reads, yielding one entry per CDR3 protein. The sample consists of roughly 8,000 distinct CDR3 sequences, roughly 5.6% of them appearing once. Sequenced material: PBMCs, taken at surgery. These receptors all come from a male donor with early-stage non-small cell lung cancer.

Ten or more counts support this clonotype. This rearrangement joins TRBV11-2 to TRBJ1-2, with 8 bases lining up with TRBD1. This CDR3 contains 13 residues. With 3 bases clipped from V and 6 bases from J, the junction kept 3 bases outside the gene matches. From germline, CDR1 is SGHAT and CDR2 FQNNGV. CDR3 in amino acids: CASSFAGGDGYTF. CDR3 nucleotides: TGTGCCAGCAGCTTCGCAGGGGGCGATGGCTACACCTTC.

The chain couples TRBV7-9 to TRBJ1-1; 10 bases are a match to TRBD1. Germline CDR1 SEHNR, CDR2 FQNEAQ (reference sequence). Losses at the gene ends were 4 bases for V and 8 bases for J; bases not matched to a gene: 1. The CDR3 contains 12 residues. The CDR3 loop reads CASSSGQGEAFF. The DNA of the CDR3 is TGTGCCAGCAGCTCGGGACAGGGGGAAGCTTTCTTT.

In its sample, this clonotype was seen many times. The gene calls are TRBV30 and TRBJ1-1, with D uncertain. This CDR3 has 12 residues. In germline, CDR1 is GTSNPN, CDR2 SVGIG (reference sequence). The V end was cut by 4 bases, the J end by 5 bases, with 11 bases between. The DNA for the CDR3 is TGTGCCTGGACATTCGCGAGAACTGAAGCTTTCTTT. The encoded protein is CAWTFARTEAFF.

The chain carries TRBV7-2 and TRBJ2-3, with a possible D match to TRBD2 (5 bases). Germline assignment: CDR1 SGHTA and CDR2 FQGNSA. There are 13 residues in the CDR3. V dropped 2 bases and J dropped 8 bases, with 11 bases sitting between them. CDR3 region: CASSLLVSVTQYF. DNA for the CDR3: TGTGCCAGCAGCTTACTCGTTAGCGTTACGCAGTATTTT.

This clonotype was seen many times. CDR3 DNA: TGCGCCAGCAGCACCGGGCAAGGAGACGAAAAACTGTTTTTT. It is translated as CASSTGQGDEKLFF. The chain recombines TRBV5-1 with TRBJ1-4; D gene ambiguous. In germline, CDR1 is SGHRS, CDR2 YFSETQ. This CDR3 has 14 residues. V was clipped by 4 bases and J by 8 bases, with 15 bases between them. The variable domain in full, completed from reference TRBV5-1 and TRBJ1-4, reads KAGVTQTPRYLIKTRGQQVTLSCSPISGHRSVSWYQQTPGQGLQFLFEYFSETQRNKGNFPGRFSGRQFSNSRSEMNVSTLELGDSALYLCASSTGQGDEKLFFGSGTQLSVL.

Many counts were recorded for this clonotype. The CDR3 bases are TGTGCCAGCAGCCGCAATACGCGGGGCGGGACGTTCTTC. Translated, it gives CASSRNTRGGTFF. The gene calls are TRBV14 and TRBJ2-1; a weak D match, TRBD2 (6 bases). The CDR3 runs 13 residues. The V gene lost 4 bases and the J gene lost 15 bases, with 19 bases spanning the gap. CDR1 and CDR2 from the germline V gene are SGHDN and FVKESK. The entire variable domain, with the rest obtained from reference TRBV14 and TRBJ2-1, is as follows: EAGVTQFPSHSVIEKGQTVTLRCDPISGHDNLYWYRRVMGKEIKFLLHFVKESKQDESGMPNNRFLAERTGGTYSTLKVQPAELEDSGVYFCASSRNTRGGTFFGPGTRLTVL.

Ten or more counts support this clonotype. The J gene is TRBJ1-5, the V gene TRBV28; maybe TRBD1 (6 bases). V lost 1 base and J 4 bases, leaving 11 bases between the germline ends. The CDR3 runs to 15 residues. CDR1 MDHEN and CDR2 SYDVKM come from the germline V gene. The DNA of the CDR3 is TGTGCCAGCAGTTTATACAGGGTTCGGAATCAGCCCCAGCATTTT. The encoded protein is CASSLYRVRNQPQHF.

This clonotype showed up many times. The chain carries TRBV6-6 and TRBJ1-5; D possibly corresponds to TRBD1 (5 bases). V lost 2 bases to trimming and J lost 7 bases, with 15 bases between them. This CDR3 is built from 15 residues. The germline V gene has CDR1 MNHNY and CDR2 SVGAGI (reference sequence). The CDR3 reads CASSYGNGRGQPQHF. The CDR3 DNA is TGTGCCAGCAGTTACGGGAACGGGAGGGGCCAGCCCCAGCATTTT.

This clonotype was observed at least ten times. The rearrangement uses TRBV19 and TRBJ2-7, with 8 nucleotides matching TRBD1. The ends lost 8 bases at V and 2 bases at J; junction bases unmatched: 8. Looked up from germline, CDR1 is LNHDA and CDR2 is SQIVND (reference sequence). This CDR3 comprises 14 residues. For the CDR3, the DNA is TGTGCCAGTGCCCAGGGGACAGGCCCCTACGAGCAGTACTTC. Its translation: CASAQGTGPYEQYF.

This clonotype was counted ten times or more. The DNA of the CDR3 is TGTGCCATCAGTGACGCAGGGGGGGATGACGAGCAGTACTTC. Amino acids: CAISDAGGDDEQYF. The chain joins TRBV10-3 to TRBJ2-7; D may be TRBD1 or TRBD2 (7 bases each). CDR1 and CDR2 from the germline V gene are ENHRY and SYGVKD. The CDR3 spans 14 residues. V was trimmed by 3 bases and J by 5 bases, leaving 14 bases between them.

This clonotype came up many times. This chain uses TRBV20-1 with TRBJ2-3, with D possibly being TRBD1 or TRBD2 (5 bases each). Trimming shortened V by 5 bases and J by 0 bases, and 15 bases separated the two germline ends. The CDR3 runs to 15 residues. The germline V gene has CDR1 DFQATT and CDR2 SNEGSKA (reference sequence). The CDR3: CSARPWGGSTDTQYF. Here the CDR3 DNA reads TGCAGTGCTCGCCCGTGGGGCGGGAGCACAGATACGCAGTATTTT.

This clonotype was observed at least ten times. The CDR3 DNA reads as TGTGCCAGCAGCCAAGAGCCTAACAGTCGTCAAGAGACCCAGTACTTC. Translating it yields CASSQEPNSRQETQYF. The V call is TRBV14, the J call TRBJ2-5; D is undetermined. The V end lost 0 bases, the J end lost 2 bases, and 13 bases lay between the germline ends. The CDR3 is made up of 16 amino acids. Per germline, CDR1 SGHDN and CDR2 FVKESK.

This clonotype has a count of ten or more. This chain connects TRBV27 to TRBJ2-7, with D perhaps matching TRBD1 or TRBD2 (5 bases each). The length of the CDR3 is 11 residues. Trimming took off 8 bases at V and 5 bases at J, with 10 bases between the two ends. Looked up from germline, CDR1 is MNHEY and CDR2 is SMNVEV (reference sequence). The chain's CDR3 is CASGGDHEQYF. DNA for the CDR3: TGTGCCAGCGGGGGAGACCACGAGCAGTACTTC.

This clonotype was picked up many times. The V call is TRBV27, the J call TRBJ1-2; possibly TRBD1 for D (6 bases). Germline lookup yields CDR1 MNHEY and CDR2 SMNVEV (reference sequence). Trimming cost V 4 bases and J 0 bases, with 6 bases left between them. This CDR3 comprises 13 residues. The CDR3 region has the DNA TGTGCCAGCAGTTGGGACACTAACTATGGCTACACCTTC. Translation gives CASSWDTNYGYTF.

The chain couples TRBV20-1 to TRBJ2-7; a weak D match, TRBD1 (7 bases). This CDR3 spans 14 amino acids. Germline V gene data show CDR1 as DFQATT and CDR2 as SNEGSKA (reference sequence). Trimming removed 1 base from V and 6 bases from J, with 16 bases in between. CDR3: CSARANRGGGEQYF. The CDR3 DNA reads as TGCAGTGCTAGAGCCAACAGGGGAGGAGGCGAGCAGTACTTC.

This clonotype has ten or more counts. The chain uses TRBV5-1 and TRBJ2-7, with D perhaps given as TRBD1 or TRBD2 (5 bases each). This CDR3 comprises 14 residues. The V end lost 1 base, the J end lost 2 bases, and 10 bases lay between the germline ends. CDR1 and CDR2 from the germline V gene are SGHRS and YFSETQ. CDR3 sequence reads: CASSLNGAPYEQYF. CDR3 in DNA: TGCGCCAGCAGCTTGAACGGGGCGCCCTACGAGCAGTACTTC.

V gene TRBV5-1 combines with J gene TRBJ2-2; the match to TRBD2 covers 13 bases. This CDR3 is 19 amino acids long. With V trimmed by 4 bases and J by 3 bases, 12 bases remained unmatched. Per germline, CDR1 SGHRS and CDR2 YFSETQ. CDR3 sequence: CASSITGTSGKEDTGELFF. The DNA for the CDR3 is TGCGCCAGCAGCATCACCGGGACTAGCGGGAAAGAGGACACCGGGGAGCTGTTTTTT.

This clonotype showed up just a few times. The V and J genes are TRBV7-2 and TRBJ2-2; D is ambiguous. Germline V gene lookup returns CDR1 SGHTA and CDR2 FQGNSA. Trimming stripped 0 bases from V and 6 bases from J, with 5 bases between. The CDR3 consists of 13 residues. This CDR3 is CASSLAWAGELFF. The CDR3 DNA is TGTGCCAGCAGCTTAGCTTGGGCCGGGGAGCTGTTTTTT.

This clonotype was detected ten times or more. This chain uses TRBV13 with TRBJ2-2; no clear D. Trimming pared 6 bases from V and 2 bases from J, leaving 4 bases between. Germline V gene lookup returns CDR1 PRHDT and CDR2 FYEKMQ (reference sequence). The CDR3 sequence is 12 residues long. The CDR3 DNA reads TGTGCCAGCAGTTTAAACACCGGGGAGCTGTTTTTT. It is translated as CASSLNTGELFF.

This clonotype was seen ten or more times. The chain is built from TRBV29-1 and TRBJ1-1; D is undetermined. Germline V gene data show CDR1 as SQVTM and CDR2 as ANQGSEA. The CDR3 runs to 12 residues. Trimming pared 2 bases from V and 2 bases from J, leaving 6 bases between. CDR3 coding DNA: TGCAGCGTTGAATCGGGAAACACTGAAGCTTTCTTT. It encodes CSVESGNTEAFF.

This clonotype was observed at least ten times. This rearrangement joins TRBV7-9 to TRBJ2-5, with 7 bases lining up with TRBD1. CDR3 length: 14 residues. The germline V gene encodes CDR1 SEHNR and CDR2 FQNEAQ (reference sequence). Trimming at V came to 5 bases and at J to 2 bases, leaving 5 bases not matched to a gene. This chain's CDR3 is CASSPDRQQETQYF. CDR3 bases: TGTGCCAGCAGCCCGGACAGGCAACAAGAGACCCAGTACTTC.

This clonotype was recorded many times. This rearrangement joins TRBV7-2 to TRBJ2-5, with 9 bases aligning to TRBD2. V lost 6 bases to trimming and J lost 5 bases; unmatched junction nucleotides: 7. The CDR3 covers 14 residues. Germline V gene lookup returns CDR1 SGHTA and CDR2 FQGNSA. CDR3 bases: TGTGCCAGCAGAGGTAGCGGGAGAATGGAGACCCAGTACTTC. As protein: CASRGSGRMETQYF.

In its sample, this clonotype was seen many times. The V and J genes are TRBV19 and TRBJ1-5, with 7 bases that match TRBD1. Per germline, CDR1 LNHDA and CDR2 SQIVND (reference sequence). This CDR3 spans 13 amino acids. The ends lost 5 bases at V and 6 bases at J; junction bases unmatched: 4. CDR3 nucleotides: TGTGCCAGTAGTCTATCAGGGGGTCAGCCCCAGCATTTT. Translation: CASSLSGGQPQHF.